This T cell receptor (beta chain) was identified in a study of read filtering for tumor transcriptome and immune sequencing. Study-wide points: Even smaller IR-seq throughput identified most shared clonotypes.

Sampling of bone marrow took place during active disease in every patient. From 400 to 450 ng of RNA, a library with molecular barcoded alpha/delta and beta/gamma adaptors was made. MiXCR, run by TCRdb on the reads, gives a single entry per CDR3 protein. Of tens of thousands of distinct CDR3 sequences listed, around 15% were seen once; the top ten hold around 37%. This CDR3 has 13 residues. CDR1 is LGHNA, CDR2 YSLEER, per germline. V was shortened by 4 bases and J by 12 bases, with 16 bases between the two germline ends. Turning to this clonotype: Its antigen is not known. This may stem from a read error, because a much larger clone lies one nucleotide away. Given the absence of the conserved phenylalanine or tryptophan at the CDR3 end, a read error is likely.

V usage is TRBV4-3 and J usage is TRBJ2-4; D is unresolved. The sequence came from a donor aged 40 or over with multiple myeloma. The source material was a population of CD138-negative cells sorted from bone marrow. The CDR3 DNA reads TGCGCCAGCAGCCGAGATCCTGGACGGGCTCAGTACCTC. Translating it yields CASSRDPGRAQYL.